These T cell receptor beta chains were read from a single sample in a study of shared clonotypes between healthy human individuals. Produced via immunoSEQ multiplex PCR; TCRdb's table is partial and in-frame only. The sample holds 300,000 to 400,000 clones, around 90% seen once. The sequenced material came from memory CD8+ T cells sorted from blood. The source of these receptors is a man younger than 35 in good health. Both conserved end residues are part of each CDR3. The D gene is left open where the match is weak. Clone size, where shown, is once, few, many, or a class for clones that have expanded.

TRBD1	TRBV27	TRBJ1-2	NA	TGTGCCAGCAGTTTATCCCCGACAGGGTCAAACCTGCGAAACTATGGCTACACCTTC	CASSLSPTGSNLRNYGYTF
TRBD1	TRBV7-6	TRBJ1-3	NA	TGTGCCAGCAGCTCGGGGCCACAGGGGGCAAGCTCTGGAAACACCATATATTTT	CASSSGPQGASSGNTIYF
TRBD1	TRBV6-1	TRBJ1-5	NA	TGTGCCAGCAGGACAGGGGTGAGGAGCAATCAGCCCCAGCATTTT	CASRTGVRSNQPQHF
NA	TRBV7-9	TRBJ1-5	NA	TGTGCCAGCAGCCTTGACAATCAGCCCCAGCATTTT	CASSLDNQPQHF
TRBD1	TRBV11-2	TRBJ1-6	NA	TGTGCCAGCAGCCCACAGGGGAATAATTCACCCCTCCACTTT	CASSPQGNNSPLHF
TRBD1	TRBV9	TRBJ2-2	NA	TGTGCCAGCAGCGTAGAAGGACAGGGGGCATTTCACGGGGAGCTGTTTTTT	CASSVEGQGAFHGELFF
TRBD2	TRBV18	TRBJ2-7	NA	TGTGCCAGCTCACCACGGGGAGGGACTAGCCCTTACGAGCAGTACTTC	CASSPRGGTSPYEQYF
NA	TRBV11-3	TRBJ1-2	few	TGTGCCAGCAGCTTCTCCGGCTACACCTTC	CASSFSGYTF
NA	TRBV7-9	TRBJ1-6	NA	TGTGCCAGCAGCCCCGGGTCCATCTCCTATAATTCACCCCTCCACTTT	CASSPGSISYNSPLHF
NA	TRBV4-3	TRBJ2-7	NA	TGCGCCAGCAGCCAATGGCAAGGATACGAGCAGTACTTC	CASSQWQGYEQYF
NA	TRBV19	TRBJ2-7	NA	TGTGCCAGTAGTATCACAGGTAACTCCTACGAGCAGTACTTC	CASSITGNSYEQYF
NA	TRBV7-2	TRBJ2-7	NA	TGTGCCAGCAGCTTAGGCGGGAACGGGTACGAGCAGTACTTC	CASSLGGNGYEQYF
TRBD2	TRBV7-8	TRBJ2-7	NA	TGTGCCAGCAGCTTACTAGCGGTTGAGGTACCCTACGAGCAGTACTTC	CASSLLAVEVPYEQYF
NA	TRBV4-2	TRBJ2-7	NA	TGTGCCAGCAGCTCCCGGGCCGGGGAACCCTACGAGCAGTACTTC	CASSSRAGEPYEQYF
NA	TRBV5-4	TRBJ2-3	few	TGTGCCAGCAGCTTGAGGGACGGGGGAACCGAGACGCAGTATTTT	CASSLRDGGTETQYF
TRBD1	TRBV10-2	TRBJ1-1	NA	TGCGCCAGCAAAAACAGGGGAATGAACACTGAAGCTTTCTTT	CASKNRGMNTEAFF
TRBD1	TRBV28	TRBJ2-7	NA	TGTGCCAGCAGTTGGGGACAGGGAGACTACGAGCAGTACTTC	CASSWGQGDYEQYF
TRBD1	TRBV27	TRBJ2-7	NA	TGTGCCAGCAGTTTAATGGGACAGGGATACGAGCAGTACTTC	CASSLMGQGYEQYF
TRBD1	TRBV25-1	TRBJ1-1	NA	TGTGCCAGCAGGGAGACAGGGGCGGGTACTGAAGCTTTCTTT	CASRETGAGTEAFF
TRBD1	TRBV5-1	TRBJ2-7	NA	TGCGCCAGCAGCCTGCTGGGGACAGCCCACGAGCAGTACTTC	CASSLLGTAHEQYF
NA	TRBV28	TRBJ1-5	NA	TGTGCCAGCAGTTTTAGGGCGTGGGGCAATCAGCCCCAGCATTTT	CASSFRAWGNQPQHF
NA	TRBV2	TRBJ2-7	few	TGTGCCAGCAGTGAATACAGGAACCCCTACGAGCAGTACTTC	CASSEYRNPYEQYF
TRBD1	TRBV19	TRBJ2-7	few	TGTGCCAGTAGTATCGGGACAGGCTACGAGCAGTACTTC	CASSIGTGYEQYF
NA	TRBV6-5	TRBJ2-2	NA	TGTGCCAGCAGTTTCGGACTCTGGGGGGCCACCGGGGAGCTGTTTTTT	CASSFGLWGATGELFF
TRBD1	TRBV7-2	TRBJ2-7	NA	TGTGCCAGCAGCTATCGACAGGGGGCTGTTGGAGAGCAGTACTTC	CASSYRQGAVGEQYF
TRBD2	TRBV5-4	TRBJ2-7	NA	TGTGCCAGCAGCTTGGGACTAAGCGGGGGTAACTCCTACGAGCAGTACTTC	CASSLGLSGGNSYEQYF
NA	TRBV11-2	TRBJ2-7	NA	TGTGCCAGCAGCCCCCAAGGGGAGCAGTACTTC	CASSPQGEQYF